These 13 T cell receptor beta chains were sequenced from one sample in a study of CD8 T cells in ankylosing spondylitis. One entry per CDR3 protein, called by TCRdb with MiXCR from the 5' RACE reads. Found here are a few hundred thousand distinct CDR3 sequences, approximately 22% of them singletons; the top ten hold roughly 13%. The material sequenced was blood, either unsorted or a sorted T cell fraction (not recorded which). Every receptor here comes from a male donor with ankylosing spondylitis or in good health (not recorded which).

The chain uses TRBV20-1 and TRBJ2-7, with TRBD2 identical over 15 bases. The V segment lost 3 bases and the J segment 2 bases; nucleotides outside the gene matches: 2. CDR3 length: 15 amino acids. From germline, CDR1 is DFQATT and CDR2 SNEGSKA (reference sequence). CDR3 bases: TGCAGTGCTAGGGGGACTAGCGGGGGGCCCTACGAGCAGTACTTC. Translation: CSARGTSGGPYEQYF.

This clonotype was detected a few times. V and J are TRBV30 and TRBJ2-7; 8 bases map to TRBD1. V trimming: 1 base; J trimming: 5 bases; junction bases outside the gene matches: 1. The germline V gene encodes CDR1 GTSNPN and CDR2 SVGIG (reference sequence). This CDR3 region has 12 residues. For the CDR3, the DNA is TGTGCCTGGAGTGGGACAGGGCACGAGCAGTACTTC. Its protein is CAWSGTGHEQYF.

This clonotype came up many times. The genes are TRBV7-6 and TRBJ1-3, with TRBD1 identical over 7 bases. The CDR3 consists of 16 residues. Germline lookup yields CDR1 SGHVS and CDR2 FNYEAQ. The ends lost 5 bases at V and 2 bases at J; junction bases unmatched: 9. CDR3 protein: CASSARQGIAGNTIYF. For the CDR3, the DNA is TGTGCCAGCAGCGCACGACAGGGAATAGCTGGAAACACCATATATTTT.

The chain recombines TRBV28 with TRBJ2-7; no clear D gene. The V end was cut by 5 bases, the J end by 5 bases, with 13 bases between. This CDR3 is built from 13 residues. Germline assignment: CDR1 MDHEN and CDR2 SYDVKM. The CDR3 protein is CASSPPTTHEQYF. The DNA for the CDR3 is TGTGCCAGCAGTCCCCCCACGACCCACGAGCAGTACTTC.

This clonotype was seen more than once but under ten times. This sequence joins TRBV11-2 and TRBJ2-5; 12 positions agree with TRBD2. V lost 5 bases, J lost 2 bases, and 6 bases stayed unmatched. The CDR3 is made up of 16 amino acids. Germline-derived CDR1 and CDR2 are SGHAT and FQNNGV. CDR3 in DNA: TGTGCCAGCAGCGACCTCCTAGCGGGGGGGCAAGAGACCCAGTACTTC. Its translation is CASSDLLAGGQETQYF.

This rearrangement joins TRBV13 to TRBJ2-7; 10 bases fit TRBD1. Germline V gene data show CDR1 as PRHDT and CDR2 as FYEKMQ (reference sequence). The CDR3 spans 16 residues. V lost 0 bases, J lost 2 bases, and 4 bases stayed unmatched. CDR3 residues: CASSLGRTGGAYEQYF. The CDR3 nucleotides read TGTGCCAGCAGCTTAGGCCGGACAGGGGGGGCCTACGAGCAGTACTTC.

This sequence joins TRBV4-1 and TRBJ2-5; D is perhaps TRBD2 (5 bases). Trimming took 0 bases from V and 4 from J, leaving 9 bases between them. CDR3 length: 14 amino acids. From germline, CDR1 is MGHRA and CDR2 YSYEKL. The CDR3 loop is CASSQDAGVETQYF. The DNA for the CDR3 is TGCGCCAGCAGCCAAGATGCGGGTGTAGAGACCCAGTACTTC.

The J gene is TRBJ2-1, the V gene TRBV29-1; a possible D gene is TRBD2 (6 bases). The germline CDR1 and CDR2 sequences are SQVTM and ANQGSEA. V lost 7 bases and J 6 bases, leaving 16 bases between the germline ends. This CDR3 has 13 amino acids. In nucleotides, the CDR3 is TGCAGCGCCAGGAGGGGCTCTGTCAATGAGCAGTTCTTC. Its protein is CSARRGSVNEQFF.

This clonotype was found a few times. The rearrangement uses TRBV4-1 and TRBJ2-1; D remains ambiguous. CDR3 length equals 13 residues. CDR1 MGHRA and CDR2 YSYEKL come from the germline V gene. V was cut by 3 bases and J by 6 bases, with 9 bases left in between. CDR3 residues: CASSQAPTNEQFF. The CDR3 nucleotides are TGCGCCAGCAGCCAGGCCCCGACCAATGAGCAGTTCTTC.

This clonotype was detected only a few times. The rearrangement links TRBV4-2 to TRBJ2-1, with D perhaps TRBD2 (5 bases). V lost 4 bases to trimming and J lost 3 bases, with 13 bases between them. This CDR3 is 15 amino acids long. Looked up from germline, CDR1 is LGHNA and CDR2 is YNFKEQ. The CDR3 DNA reads TGTGCCAGCAGCCCTGAAGCGGACCACTACAATGAGCAGTTCTTC. This gives the protein CASSPEADHYNEQFF.

The chain combines TRBV7-7 with TRBJ2-1, with TRBD2 matching 7 bases. CDR1 and CDR2 from the germline V gene are SSHAT and FNYEAQ (reference sequence). The J segment lost 7 bases and the V segment lost 5 bases, leaving 11 bases of the junction unmatched. This CDR3 is 15 amino acids long. The CDR3 is CASSPYTSVGNEQFF. The CDR3, as DNA: TGTGCCAGCAGCCCGTACACTAGCGTAGGGAATGAGCAGTTCTTC.

The chain recombines TRBV4-1 with TRBJ2-7, with D possibly TRBD2 on 5 matching bases. V was trimmed by 3 bases and J by 0 bases, leaving 12 bases between them. Germline V gives CDR1 MGHRA, CDR2 YSYEKL. The CDR3 runs to 15 residues. The CDR3 region is CASSQTPGNSYEQYF. For the CDR3, the DNA is TGCGCCAGCAGCCAGACCCCGGGGAACTCCTACGAGCAGTACTTC.

This clonotype turned up a few times. The chain is built from TRBV2 and TRBJ1-1; 8 bases map to TRBD1. V lost 3 bases, J lost 0 bases, and 6 bases stayed unmatched. This CDR3 region has 16 residues. Germline CDR1 and CDR2: SNHLY and FYNNEI. The CDR3 nucleotides read TGTGCCAGCAGTGAGACAGGGGACCCAATGAACACTGAAGCTTTCTTT. Its protein product is CASSETGDPMNTEAFF.